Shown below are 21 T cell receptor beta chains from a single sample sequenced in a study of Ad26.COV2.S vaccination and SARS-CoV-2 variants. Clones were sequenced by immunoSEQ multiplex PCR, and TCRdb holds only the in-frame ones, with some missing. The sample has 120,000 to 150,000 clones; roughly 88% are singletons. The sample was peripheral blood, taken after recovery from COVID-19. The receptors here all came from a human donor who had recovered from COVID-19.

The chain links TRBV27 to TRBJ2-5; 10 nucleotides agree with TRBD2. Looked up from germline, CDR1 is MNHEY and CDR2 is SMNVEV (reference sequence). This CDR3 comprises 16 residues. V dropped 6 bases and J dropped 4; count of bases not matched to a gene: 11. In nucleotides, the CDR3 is TGTGCCAGCAGCAGCCTAGCGGGGGTTCTGGGAGAGACCCAGTACTTC. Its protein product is CASSSLAGVLGETQYF.

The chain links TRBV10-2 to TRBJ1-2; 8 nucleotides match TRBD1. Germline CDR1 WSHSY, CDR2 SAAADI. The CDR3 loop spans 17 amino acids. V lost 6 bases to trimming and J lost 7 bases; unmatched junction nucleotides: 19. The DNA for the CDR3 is TGCGCCAGCAGGGAACCCTACAGGGGGGTCTTACCCTTTGGCTACACCTTC. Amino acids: CASREPYRGVLPFGYTF.

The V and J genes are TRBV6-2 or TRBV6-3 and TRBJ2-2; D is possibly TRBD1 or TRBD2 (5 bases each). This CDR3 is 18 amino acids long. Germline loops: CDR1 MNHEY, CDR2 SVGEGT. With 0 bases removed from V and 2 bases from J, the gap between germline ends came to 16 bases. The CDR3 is CASSYSPLWGSNTGELFF. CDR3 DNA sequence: TGTGCCAGCAGTTACTCGCCCCTATGGGGGTCAAACACCGGGGAGCTGTTTTTT.

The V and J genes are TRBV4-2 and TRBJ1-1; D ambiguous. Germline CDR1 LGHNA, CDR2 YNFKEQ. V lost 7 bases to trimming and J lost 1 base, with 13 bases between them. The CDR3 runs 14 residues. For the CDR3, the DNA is TGTGCCAGCATTCAACTTGGAGAGAACACTGAAGCTTTCTTT. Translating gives CASIQLGENTEAFF.

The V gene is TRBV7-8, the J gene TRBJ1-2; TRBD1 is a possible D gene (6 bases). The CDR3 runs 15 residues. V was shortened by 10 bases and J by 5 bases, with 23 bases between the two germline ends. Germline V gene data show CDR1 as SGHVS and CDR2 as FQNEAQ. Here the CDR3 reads CATTSTTGPAYGYTF. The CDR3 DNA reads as TGTGCCACTACCTCAACGACAGGCCCAGCTTATGGCTACACCTTC.

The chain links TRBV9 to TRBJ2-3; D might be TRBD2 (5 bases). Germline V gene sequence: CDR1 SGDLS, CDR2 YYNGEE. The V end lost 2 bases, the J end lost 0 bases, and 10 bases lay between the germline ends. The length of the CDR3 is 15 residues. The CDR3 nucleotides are TGTGCCAGCAGCGTGAGCGGCCTTAGCACAGATACGCAGTATTTT. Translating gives CASSVSGLSTDTQYF.

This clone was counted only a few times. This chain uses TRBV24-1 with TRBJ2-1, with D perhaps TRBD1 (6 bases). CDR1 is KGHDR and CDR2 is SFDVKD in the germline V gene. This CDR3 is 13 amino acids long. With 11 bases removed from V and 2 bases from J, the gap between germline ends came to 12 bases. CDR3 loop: CAIQGSPYNEQFF. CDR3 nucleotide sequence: TGTGCCATTCAGGGGAGCCCCTACAATGAGCAGTTCTTC.

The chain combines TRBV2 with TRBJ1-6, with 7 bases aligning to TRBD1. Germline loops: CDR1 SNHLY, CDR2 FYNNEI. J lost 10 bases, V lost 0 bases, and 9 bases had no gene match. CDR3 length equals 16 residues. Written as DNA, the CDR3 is TGTGCCAGCAGTGAAGCAGGGGGCAATCGAGGGTCACCCCTCCACTTT. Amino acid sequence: CASSEAGGNRGSPLHF.

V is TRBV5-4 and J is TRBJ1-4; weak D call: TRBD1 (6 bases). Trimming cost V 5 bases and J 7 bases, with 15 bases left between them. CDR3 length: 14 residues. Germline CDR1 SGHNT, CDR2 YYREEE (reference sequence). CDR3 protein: CASSVGGAGEKLFF. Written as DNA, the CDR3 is TGTGCCAGCAGTGTGGGGGGGGCTGGTGAAAAACTGTTTTTT. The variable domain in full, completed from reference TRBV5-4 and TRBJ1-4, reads ETGVTQSPTHLIKTRGQQVTLRCSSQSGHNTVSWYQQALGQGPQFIFQYYREEENGRGNFPPRFSGLQFPNYSSELNVNALELDDSALYLCASSVGGAGEKLFFGSGTQLSVL.

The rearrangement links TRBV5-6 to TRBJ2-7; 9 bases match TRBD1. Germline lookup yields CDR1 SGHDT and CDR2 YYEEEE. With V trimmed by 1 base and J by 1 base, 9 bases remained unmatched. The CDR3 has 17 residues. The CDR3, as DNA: TGTGCCAGCAGCTTGACACAGGGGGCAACTTTTTCCTACGAGCAGTACTTC. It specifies CASSLTQGATFSYEQYF.

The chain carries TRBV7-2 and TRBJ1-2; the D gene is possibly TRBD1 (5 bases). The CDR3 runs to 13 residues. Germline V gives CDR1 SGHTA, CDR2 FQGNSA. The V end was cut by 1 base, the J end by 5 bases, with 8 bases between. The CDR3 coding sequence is TGTGCCAGCAGCTTAGGCAGGGTTTATGGCTACACCTTC. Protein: CASSLGRVYGYTF.

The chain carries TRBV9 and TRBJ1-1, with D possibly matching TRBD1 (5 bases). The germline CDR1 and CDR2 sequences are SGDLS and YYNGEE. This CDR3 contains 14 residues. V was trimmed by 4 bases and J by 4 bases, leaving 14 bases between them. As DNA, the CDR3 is TGTGCCAGCAGCTCTGATGGGGCTGGCACTGAAGCTTTCTTT. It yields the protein CASSSDGAGTEAFF.

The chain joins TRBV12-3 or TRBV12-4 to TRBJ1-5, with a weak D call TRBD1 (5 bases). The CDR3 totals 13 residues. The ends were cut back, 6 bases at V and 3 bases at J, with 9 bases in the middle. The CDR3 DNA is TGTGCCAGCAGACAGGAGCCCAATCAGCCCCAGCATTTT. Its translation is CASRQEPNQPQHF.

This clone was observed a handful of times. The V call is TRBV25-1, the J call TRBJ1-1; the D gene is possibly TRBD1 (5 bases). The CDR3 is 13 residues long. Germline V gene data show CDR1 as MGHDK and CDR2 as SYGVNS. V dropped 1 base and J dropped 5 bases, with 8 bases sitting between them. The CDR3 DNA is TGTGCCAGCAGTGAATTCGGGGGAACTGAAGCTTTCTTT. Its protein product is CASSEFGGTEAFF.

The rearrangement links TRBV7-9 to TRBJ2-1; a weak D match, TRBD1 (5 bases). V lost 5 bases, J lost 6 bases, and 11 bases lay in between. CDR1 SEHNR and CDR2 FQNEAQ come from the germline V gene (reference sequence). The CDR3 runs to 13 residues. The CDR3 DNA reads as TGTGCCAGCAGCCTAAGGGGCTCCAATGAGCAGTTCTTC. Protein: CASSLRGSNEQFF.

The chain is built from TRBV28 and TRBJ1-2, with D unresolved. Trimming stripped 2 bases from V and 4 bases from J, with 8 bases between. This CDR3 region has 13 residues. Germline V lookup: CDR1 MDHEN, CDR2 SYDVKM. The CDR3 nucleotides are TGTGCCAGCAGTTTAAGTGGTTCCTATGGCTACACCTTC. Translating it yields CASSLSGSYGYTF.

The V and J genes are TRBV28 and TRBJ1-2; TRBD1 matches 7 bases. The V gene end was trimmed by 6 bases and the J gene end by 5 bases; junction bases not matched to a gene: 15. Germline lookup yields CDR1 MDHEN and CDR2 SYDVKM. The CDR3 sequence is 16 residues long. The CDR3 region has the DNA TGTGCCAGCAGACCAGGGGGGGCGCTATTAGTTTATGGCTACACCTTC. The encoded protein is CASRPGGALLVYGYTF.

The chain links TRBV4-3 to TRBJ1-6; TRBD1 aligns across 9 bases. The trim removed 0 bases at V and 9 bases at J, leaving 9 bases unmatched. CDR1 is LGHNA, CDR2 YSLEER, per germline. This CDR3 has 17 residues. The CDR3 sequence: CASSQDLRIQGASPLHF. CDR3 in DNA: TGCGCCAGCAGCCAAGATCTGCGAATACAGGGGGCTTCACCCCTCCACTTT.

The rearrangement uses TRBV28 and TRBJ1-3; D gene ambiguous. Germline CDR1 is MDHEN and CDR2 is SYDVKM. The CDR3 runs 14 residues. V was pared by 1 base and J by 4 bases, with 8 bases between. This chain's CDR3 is CASSLSPSGNTIYF. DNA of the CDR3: TGTGCCAGCAGTTTATCCCCATCGGGAAACACCATATATTTT. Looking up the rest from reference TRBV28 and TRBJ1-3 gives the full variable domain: DVKVTQSSRYLVKRTGEKVFLECVQDMDHENMFWYRQDPGLGLRLIYFSYDVKMKEKGDIPEGYSVSREKKERFSLILESASTNQTSMYLCASSLSPSGNTIYFGEGSWLTVV.

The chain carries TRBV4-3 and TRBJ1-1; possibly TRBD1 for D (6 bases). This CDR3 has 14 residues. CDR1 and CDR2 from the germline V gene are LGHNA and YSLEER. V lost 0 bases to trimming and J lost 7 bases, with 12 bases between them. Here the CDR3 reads CASSQDWRGDEAFF. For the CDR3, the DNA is TGCGCCAGCAGCCAAGATTGGAGGGGGGATGAAGCTTTCTTT.

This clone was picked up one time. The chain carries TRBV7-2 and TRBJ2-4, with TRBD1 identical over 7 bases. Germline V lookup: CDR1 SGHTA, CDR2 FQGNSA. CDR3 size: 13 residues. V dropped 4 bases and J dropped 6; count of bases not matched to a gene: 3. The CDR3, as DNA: TGTGCCAGCAGCTCACCAGGGGGAAACATTCAGTACTTC. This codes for CASSSPGGNIQYF. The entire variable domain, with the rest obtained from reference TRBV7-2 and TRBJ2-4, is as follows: GAGVSQSPSNKVTEKGKDVELRCDPISGHTALYWYRQSLGQGLEFLIYFQGNSAPDKSGLPSDRFSAERTGGSVSTLTIQRTQQEDSAVYLCASSSPGGNIQYFGAGTRLSVL.